The 26 T cell receptor beta chains in this list originate from one sample, sequenced in a study of HIV-infected patients and healthy controls. Each CDR3 protein is one row after TCRdb ran MiXCR on the 5' RACE reads. The sample lists 50,000 to 80,000 distinct CDR3 sequences, approximately 21% occurring once. The sample consisted of CD4+ T cells from blood. The receptors originated from a human donor in good health.

This clonotype came up once. It may be a read error: a sequence one base away is much more abundant. The J gene is TRBJ2-7, the V gene TRBV5-6; perhaps TRBD1 as D (5 bases). CDR1 SGHDT and CDR2 YYEEEE come from the germline V gene. V shed 3 bases and J shed 0 bases, with 16 bases lying between them. This CDR3 is 16 amino acids long. The CDR3 is CASSYNSWGSSYEQYF. Here the CDR3 DNA reads TGTGCCAGCAGCTATAACTCCTGGGGCAGCTCCTACGAGCAGTACTTC.

This clonotype occurred a few times. In DNA, the CDR3 is TGTGCCAGCAGCCCCGGAAGACTCGGGACAGGCTACACAGATACGCAGTATTTT. It specifies CASSPGRLGTGYTDTQYF. The chain is built from TRBV27 and TRBJ2-3, with 8 bases fitting TRBD1. The CDR3 is 18 residues long. From germline, CDR1 is MNHEY and CDR2 SMNVEV (reference sequence). The V segment lost 6 bases and the J segment 2 bases; nucleotides outside the gene matches: 16.

This clonotype occurred a few times. This chain connects TRBV11-2 to TRBJ2-5; D is perhaps TRBD2 (6 bases). The CDR3 has 15 amino acids. CDR1 is SGHAT, CDR2 FQNNGV, per germline. Deletions cut 6 bases from V and 5 bases from J, with 19 bases between. In nucleotides, the CDR3 is TGTGCCAGCAGAGCCTCCGGGACTGAGGGGGAGACCCAGTACTTC. This codes for CASRASGTEGETQYF.

This clonotype appeared many times. CDR3 in amino acids: CASSQDLWDLDTQYF. CDR3 coding DNA: TGCGCCAGCAGCCAAGATCTTTGGGATCTAGATACGCAGTATTTT. The chain joins TRBV4-3 to TRBJ2-3, with D uncertain. Germline V gene data show CDR1 as LGHNA and CDR2 as YSLEER. V dropped 0 bases and J dropped 5 bases, with 12 bases sitting between them. This CDR3 has 15 residues.

The chain employs TRBV15 and TRBJ2-7; possible D gene TRBD1, 6 bases. V lost 2 bases and J lost 2, with 13 bases in between. The CDR3 consists of 15 residues. Per germline, CDR1 LNHNV and CDR2 YYDKDF (reference sequence). The CDR3 sequence is CATSRSDSPAYEQYF. CDR3 DNA sequence: TGTGCCACCAGCAGATCGGACAGTCCTGCCTACGAGCAGTACTTC.

This clonotype was observed many times. The chain employs TRBV7-2 and TRBJ2-1, with D perhaps matching TRBD1 (5 bases). The ends were cut back, 3 bases at V and 7 bases at J, with 10 bases in the middle. The germline V gene encodes CDR1 SGHTA and CDR2 FQGNSA. The CDR3 extends over 13 amino acids. CDR3 sequence: CASSFSRANEQFF. The CDR3 DNA is TGTGCCAGCAGCTTTTCCAGGGCGAATGAGCAGTTCTTC.

In this sample, this clonotype turned up many times. The chain joins TRBV2 to TRBJ1-1; D gene uncertain. The V end was cut by 3 bases, the J end by 1 base, with 9 bases between. This CDR3 spans 14 amino acids. The V gene's germline CDR1 is SNHLY and CDR2 FYNNEI. The DNA for the CDR3 is TGTGCCAGCAGTGATATAAAGGGGAACACTGAAGCTTTCTTT. It codes for CASSDIKGNTEAFF.

This clonotype was observed a handful of times. V and J are TRBV6-1 and TRBJ1-5; the D is unclear. V lost 7 bases, J lost 3 bases, and 10 bases lay in between. The CDR3 has 13 amino acids. Germline CDR1 reads MNHNS; CDR2 reads SASEGT. The CDR3 loop reads CASIQTVNQPQHF. CDR3 bases: TGTGCCAGCATCCAAACAGTCAATCAGCCCCAGCATTTT.

This chain links TRBV29-1 with TRBJ2-1; D remains ambiguous. The ends were cut back, 6 bases at V and 5 bases at J, with 8 bases in the middle. CDR1 is SQVTM, CDR2 ANQGSEA, per germline. This CDR3 region has 11 residues. CDR3: CSVAPNNEQFF. Written as DNA, the CDR3 is TGCAGCGTGGCCCCCAACAATGAGCAGTTCTTC.

This clonotype was seen at least ten times. V is TRBV29-1 and J is TRBJ2-3, with 9 positions matching TRBD1. V trimming: 2 bases; J trimming: 4 bases; junction bases outside the gene matches: 4. The CDR3 length is 14 residues. The germline V gene has CDR1 SQVTM and CDR2 ANQGSEA. The CDR3 nucleotides read TGCAGCGTTGAAAGGACAGGGGCGGCAGATACGCAGTATTTT. Translated, it gives CSVERTGAADTQYF.

This chain joins TRBV3-1 and TRBJ2-1, with TRBD2 as a possible D gene (7 bases). CDR3 size: 16 residues. Trimming cost V 1 base and J 2 bases, with 12 bases left between them. Per germline, CDR1 LGHDT and CDR2 YNNKEL (reference sequence). The CDR3 coding sequence is TGTGCCAGCAGCCAAGCGGGGCGGGGGCCCTACAATGAGCAGTTCTTC. The encoded protein is CASSQAGRGPYNEQFF.

With respect to this clonotype: Just one base apart from a much larger clone, this may be a read error. The V and J genes are TRBV7-9 and TRBJ2-1; 8 nucleotides match TRBD1. The DNA matches TRBJ2-7 better at its end, which makes the J call doubtful. CDR3 length equals 15 residues. Germline CDR1 and CDR2: SEHNR and FQNEAQ (reference sequence). The CDR3 spells CASSLSRGRLDEQYF. The CDR3 DNA follows: TGTGCCAGCAGCTTATCCAGGGGGCGATTAGATGAGCAGTACTTC.

The chain is built from TRBV3-1 and TRBJ2-3; TRBD2 is a possible D gene (5 bases). Germline-derived CDR1 and CDR2 are LGHDT and YNNKEL (reference sequence). Trimming took off 4 bases at V and 3 bases at J, with 8 bases between the two ends. The CDR3 runs to 13 residues. The CDR3 bases are TGTGCCAGCAGCCTCCTAGCAACAGATACGCAGTATTTT. Its translation: CASSLLATDTQYF.

This clonotype was seen a handful of times. V and J are TRBV7-9 and TRBJ2-2; the match to TRBD2 covers 11 bases. The germline CDR1 and CDR2 sequences are SEHNR and FQNEAQ (reference sequence). With 3 bases clipped from V and 4 bases from J, the junction kept 7 bases outside the gene matches. The CDR3 consists of 17 residues. The CDR3 sequence is CASSFLTSGRSTGELFF. DNA for the CDR3: TGTGCCAGCAGCTTTCTAACTAGCGGGAGATCCACCGGGGAGCTGTTTTTT.

V usage is TRBV6-2 or TRBV6-3 and J usage is TRBJ1-2; D gene ambiguous. Germline CDR1 reads MNHEY; CDR2 reads SVGEGT. The CDR3 is 15 residues long. V dropped 5 bases and J dropped 5 bases, with 18 bases sitting between them. The CDR3 here is CASSMRETVRYGYTF. The CDR3 DNA reads TGTGCCAGCAGTATGCGGGAAACGGTTCGTTATGGCTACACCTTC.

The V and J genes are TRBV5-5 and TRBJ1-2, with D unresolved. V was pared by 0 bases and J by 4 bases, with 10 bases between. The CDR3 loop spans 14 amino acids. Germline CDR1 reads SGHKS; CDR2 reads YYEKEE (reference sequence). CDR3 sequence reads: CASSLALTGYGYTF. DNA of the CDR3: TGTGCCAGCAGCTTGGCCTTGACCGGCTATGGCTACACCTTC. Based on the CDR3 plus reference TRBV5-5 and TRBJ1-2, the full variable domain is DAGVTQSPTHLIKTRGQQVTLRCSPISGHKSVSWYQQVLGQGPQFIFQYYEKEERGRGNFPDRFSARQFPNYSSELNVNALLLGDSALYLCASSLALTGYGYTFGSGTRLTVV.

This clonotype was detected a few times. The chain is built from TRBV19 and TRBJ2-5; 7 bases are shared with TRBD2. The CDR3 spans 15 residues. V lost 7 bases, J lost 0 bases, and 8 bases stayed unmatched. Germline V gene sequence: CDR1 LNHDA, CDR2 SQIVND (reference sequence). CDR3 coding DNA: TGTGCCAGTAAGGACCCCGGGAGGTACCAAGAGACCCAGTACTTC. Residues: CASKDPGRYQETQYF.

V is TRBV4-3 and J is TRBJ2-7; D unclear. Between the trimmed V and J ends, which lost 3 bases and 4 bases, there was a span of 10 bases. The CDR3 contains 13 residues. Germline CDR1 LGHNA, CDR2 YSLEER. CDR3: CASSHRCPYEQYF. CDR3 bases: TGCGCCAGCAGCCATCGTTGCCCATACGAGCAGTACTTC.

The V gene is TRBV3-1, the J gene TRBJ2-6; 9 bases line up with TRBD1. This CDR3 spans 18 amino acids. V was clipped by 3 bases and J by 3 bases; unmatched bases: 9. Germline V gene sequence: CDR1 LGHDT, CDR2 YNNKEL (reference sequence). The CDR3 DNA follows: TGTGCCAGCAGCCACCAACCCCACAGGGGGCGTGGGGCCAACGTCCTGACTTTC. This gives the protein CASSHQPHRGRGANVLTF. Supplemented by reference TRBV3-1 and TRBJ2-6, the full variable domain reads DTAVSQTPKYLVTQMGNDKSIKCEQNLGHDTMYWYKQDSKKFLKIMFSYNNKELIINETVPNRFSPKSPDKAHLNLHINSLELGDSAVYFCASSHQPHRGRGANVLTFGAGSRLTVL.

CDR3 in amino acids: CASSPLTNTGELFF. The CDR3 nucleotides are TGTGCCAGTAGTCCCCTGACGAACACCGGGGAGCTGTTTTTT. The chain employs TRBV19 and TRBJ2-2; D gene uncertain. This CDR3 has 14 amino acids. Germline-derived CDR1 and CDR2 are LNHDA and SQIVND (reference sequence). V was clipped by 5 bases and J by 0 bases, with 7 bases between them. The full variable domain, rest sourced from reference TRBV19 and TRBJ2-2, is DGGITQSPKYLFRKEGQNVTLSCEQNLNHDAMYWYRQDPGQGLRLIYYSQIVNDFQKGDIAEGYSVSREKKESFPLTVTSAQKNPTAFYLCASSPLTNTGELFFGEGSRLTVL.

The V gene is TRBV6-5, the J gene TRBJ1-1, with TRBD1 as a possible D gene (6 bases). The CDR3 has 14 residues. V lost 5 bases and J 3 bases, leaving 13 bases between the germline ends. Germline lookup yields CDR1 MNHEY and CDR2 SVGAGI. CDR3 nucleotides: TGTGCCAGCAGTGGGTGGGGGGCGTACACTGAAGCTTTCTTT. This codes for CASSGWGAYTEAFF.

This clonotype was detected ten times or more. The chain links TRBV7-6 to TRBJ2-1; possibly TRBD2 for D (6 bases). Trimming stripped 1 base from V and 9 bases from J, with 10 bases between. Germline CDR1 reads SGHVS; CDR2 reads FNYEAQ. The CDR3 has 13 amino acids. The CDR3 protein is CASSLGRDSEQFF. CDR3 DNA: TGTGCCAGCAGCTTAGGGAGGGACTCTGAGCAGTTCTTC.

This clonotype came up many times. The chain uses TRBV6-5 and TRBJ1-2; D is unresolved. Germline loops: CDR1 MNHEY, CDR2 SVGAGI. The CDR3 spans 15 residues. V lost 2 bases and J 0 bases, leaving 10 bases between the germline ends. In DNA, the CDR3 is TGTGCCAGCAGTTACGTGTCAAACTCTAACTATGGCTACACCTTC. Translated, it gives CASSYVSNSNYGYTF.

The chain joins TRBV30 to TRBJ2-6; 7 bases are a match to TRBD1. CDR3 size: 15 residues. V shed 3 bases and J 5 bases; nucleotides not matched to a gene: 7. Germline V lookup: CDR1 GTSNPN, CDR2 SVGIG (reference sequence). CDR3 amino acids: CAWSSQGVWANVLTF. CDR3 nucleotides: TGTGCCTGGAGCTCCCAGGGGGTCTGGGCCAACGTCCTGACTTTC.

This clonotype has just a few counts. As DNA, the CDR3 is TGTGCCAGCAGTGAAGGGATCACAAACATTCAGTACTTC. Encoded protein: CASSEGITNIQYF. V and J are TRBV6-1 and TRBJ2-4; D gene unclear. V was clipped by 1 base and J by 6 bases, with 7 bases between them. Germline loops: CDR1 MNHNS, CDR2 SASEGT. The CDR3 is 13 residues long.

This clonotype has more than one count but fewer than ten. The chain recombines TRBV7-2 with TRBJ1-6; D unclear. The germline V and J ends were trimmed by 5 bases and 3 bases, with 5 bases remaining between them. Germline assignment: CDR1 SGHTA and CDR2 FQGNSA. CDR3 length: 13 amino acids. Written as DNA, the CDR3 is TGTGCCAGCAGCCTCAGCTATAATTCACCCCTCCACTTT. Translation gives CASSLSYNSPLHF.